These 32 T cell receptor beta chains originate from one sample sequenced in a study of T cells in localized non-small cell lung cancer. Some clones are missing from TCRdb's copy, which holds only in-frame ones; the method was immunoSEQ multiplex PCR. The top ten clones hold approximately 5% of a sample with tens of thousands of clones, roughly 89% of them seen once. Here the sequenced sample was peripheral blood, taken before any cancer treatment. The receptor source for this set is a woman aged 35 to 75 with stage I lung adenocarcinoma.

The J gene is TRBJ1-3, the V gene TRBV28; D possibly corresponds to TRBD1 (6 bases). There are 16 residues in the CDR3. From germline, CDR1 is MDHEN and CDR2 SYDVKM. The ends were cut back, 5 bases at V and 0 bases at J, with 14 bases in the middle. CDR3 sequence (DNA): TGTGCCAGCAGTCCTCCGGGACATACCTCTGGAAACACCATATATTTT. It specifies CASSPPGHTSGNTIYF.

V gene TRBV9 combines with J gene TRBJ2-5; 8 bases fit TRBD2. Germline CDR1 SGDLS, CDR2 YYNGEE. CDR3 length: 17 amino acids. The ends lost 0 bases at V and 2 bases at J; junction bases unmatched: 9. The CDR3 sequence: CASSVDPAGATQETQYF. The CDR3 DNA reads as TGTGCCAGCAGCGTAGATCCAGCGGGGGCCACTCAAGAGACCCAGTACTTC.

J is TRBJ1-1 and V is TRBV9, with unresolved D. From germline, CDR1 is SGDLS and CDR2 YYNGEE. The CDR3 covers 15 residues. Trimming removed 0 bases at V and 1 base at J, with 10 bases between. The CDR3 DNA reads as TGTGCCAGCAGCGTAGGTTCGCTGGGGAACACTGAAGCTTTCTTT. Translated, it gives CASSVGSLGNTEAFF.

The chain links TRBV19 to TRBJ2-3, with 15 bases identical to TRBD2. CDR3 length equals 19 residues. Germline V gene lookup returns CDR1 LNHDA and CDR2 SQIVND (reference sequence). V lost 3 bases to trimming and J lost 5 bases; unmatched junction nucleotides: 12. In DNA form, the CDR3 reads TGTGCCAGTAGTATTTCCCATGGGACTAGCGGGGGGAGCGAAGATACGCAGTATTTT. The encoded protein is CASSISHGTSGGSEDTQYF. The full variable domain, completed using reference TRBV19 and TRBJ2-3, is DGGITQSPKYLFRKEGQNVTLSCEQNLNHDAMYWYRQDPGQGLRLIYYSQIVNDFQKGDIAEGYSVSREKKESFPLTVTSAQKNPTAFYLCASSISHGTSGGSEDTQYFGPGTRLTVL.

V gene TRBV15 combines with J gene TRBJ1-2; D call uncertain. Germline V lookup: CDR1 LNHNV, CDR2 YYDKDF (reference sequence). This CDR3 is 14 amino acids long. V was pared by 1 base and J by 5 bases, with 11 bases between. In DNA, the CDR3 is TGTGCCACCAGCAGAGTTGTAGGATCTTATGGCTACACCTTC. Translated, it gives CATSRVVGSYGYTF.

The CDR3 sequence: CASSYAGAAGYEQYF. Written as DNA, the CDR3 is TGTGCCAGCAGCTACGCGGGAGCCGCGGGATACGAGCAGTACTTC. The chain joins TRBV5-6 to TRBJ2-7, with 7 bases lining up with TRBD2. Germline V gene sequence: CDR1 SGHDT, CDR2 YYEEEE. Trimming cost V 3 bases and J 4 bases; bases outside gene matches: 10. The CDR3 sequence is 15 residues long. Together with reference TRBV5-6 and TRBJ2-7, the CDR3 gives the full variable domain: DAGVTQSPTHLIKTRGQQVTLRCSPKSGHDTVSWYQQALGQGPQFIFQYYEEEERQRGNFPDRFSGHQFPNYSSELNVNALLLGDSALYLCASSYAGAAGYEQYFGPGTRLTVT.

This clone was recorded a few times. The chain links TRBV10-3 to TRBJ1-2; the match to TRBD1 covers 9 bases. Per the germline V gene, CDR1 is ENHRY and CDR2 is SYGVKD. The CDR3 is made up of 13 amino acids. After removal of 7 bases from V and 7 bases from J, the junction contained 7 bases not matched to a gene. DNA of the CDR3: TGTGCCATCAACCGGGACAGGGATGGTGGCTACACCTTC. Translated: CAINRDRDGGYTF.

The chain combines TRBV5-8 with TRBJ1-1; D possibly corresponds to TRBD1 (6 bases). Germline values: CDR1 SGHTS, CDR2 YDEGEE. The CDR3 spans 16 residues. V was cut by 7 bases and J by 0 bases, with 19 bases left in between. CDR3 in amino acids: CASPSAGAVMNTEAFF. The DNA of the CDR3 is TGTGCCAGCCCTTCCGCAGGGGCTGTGATGAACACTGAAGCTTTCTTT.

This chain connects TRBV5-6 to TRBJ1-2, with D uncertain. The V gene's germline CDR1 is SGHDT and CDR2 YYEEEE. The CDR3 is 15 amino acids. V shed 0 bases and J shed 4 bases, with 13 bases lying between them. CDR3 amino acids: CASSLDGGFIYGYTF. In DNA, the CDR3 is TGTGCCAGCAGCTTGGATGGAGGGTTTATCTATGGCTACACCTTC.

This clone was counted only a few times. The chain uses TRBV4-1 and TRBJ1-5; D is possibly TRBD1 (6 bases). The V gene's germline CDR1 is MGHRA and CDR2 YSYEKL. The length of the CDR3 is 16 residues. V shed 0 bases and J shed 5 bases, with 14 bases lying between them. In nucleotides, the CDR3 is TGCGCCAGCAGCCAAGATTCCGCGGGGGGCCATCAGCCCCAGCATTTT. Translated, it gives CASSQDSAGGHQPQHF.

The CDR3 DNA reads as TGTGCCAGTACCGCTAAACGCTACACCGGGGAGCTGTTTTTT. Its translation is CASTAKRYTGELFF. The rearrangement links TRBV19 to TRBJ2-2; D is unclear. The CDR3 length is 14 residues. The germline V and J ends were trimmed by 7 bases and 3 bases, with 12 bases remaining between them. Germline V lookup: CDR1 LNHDA, CDR2 SQIVND (reference sequence). Looking up the rest from reference TRBV19 and TRBJ2-2 gives the full variable domain: DGGITQSPKYLFRKEGQNVTLSCEQNLNHDAMYWYRQDPGQGLRLIYYSQIVNDFQKGDIAEGYSVSREKKESFPLTVTSAQKNPTAFYLCASTAKRYTGELFFGEGSRLTVL.

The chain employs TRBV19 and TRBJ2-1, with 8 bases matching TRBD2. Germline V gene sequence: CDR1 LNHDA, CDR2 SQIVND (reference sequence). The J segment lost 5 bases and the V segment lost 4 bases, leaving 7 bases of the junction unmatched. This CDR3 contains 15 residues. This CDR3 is CASSTAGRVNNEQFF. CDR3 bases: TGTGCCAGTAGTACCGCCGGGAGGGTGAACAATGAGCAGTTCTTC.

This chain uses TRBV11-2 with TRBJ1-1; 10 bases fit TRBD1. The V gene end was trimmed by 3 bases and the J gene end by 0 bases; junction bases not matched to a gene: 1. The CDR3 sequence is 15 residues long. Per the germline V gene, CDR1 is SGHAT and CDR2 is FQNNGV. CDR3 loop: CASSLGTGVNTEAFF. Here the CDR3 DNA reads TGTGCCAGCAGCTTGGGGACAGGGGTGAACACTGAAGCTTTCTTT.

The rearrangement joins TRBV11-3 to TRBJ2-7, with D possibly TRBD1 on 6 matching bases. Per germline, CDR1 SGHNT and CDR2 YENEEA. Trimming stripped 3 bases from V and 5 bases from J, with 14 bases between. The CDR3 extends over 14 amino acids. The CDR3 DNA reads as TGTGCCAGCAGCTTCAGGGGACGACCCCACGAGCAGTACTTC. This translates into CASSFRGRPHEQYF. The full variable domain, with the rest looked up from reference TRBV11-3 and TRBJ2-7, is EAGVVQSPRYKIIEKKQPVAFWCNPISGHNTLYWYLQNLGQGPELLIRYENEEAVDDSQLPKDRFSAERLKGVDSTLKIQPAELGDSAVYLCASSFRGRPHEQYFGPGTRLTVT.

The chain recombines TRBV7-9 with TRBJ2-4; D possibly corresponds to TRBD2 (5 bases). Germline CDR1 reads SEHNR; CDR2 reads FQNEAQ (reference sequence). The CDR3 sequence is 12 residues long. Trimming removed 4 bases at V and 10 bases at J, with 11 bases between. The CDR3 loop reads CASSSLSGIQYF. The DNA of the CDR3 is TGTGCCAGCAGCTCCCTCTCGGGGATTCAGTACTTC.

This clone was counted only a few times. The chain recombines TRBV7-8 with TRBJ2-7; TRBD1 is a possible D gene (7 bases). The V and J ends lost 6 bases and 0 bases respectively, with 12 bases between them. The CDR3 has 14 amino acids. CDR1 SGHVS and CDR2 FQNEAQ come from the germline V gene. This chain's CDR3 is CASSSGGRSYEQYF. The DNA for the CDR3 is TGTGCCAGCAGTTCAGGGGGGCGCTCCTACGAGCAGTACTTC.

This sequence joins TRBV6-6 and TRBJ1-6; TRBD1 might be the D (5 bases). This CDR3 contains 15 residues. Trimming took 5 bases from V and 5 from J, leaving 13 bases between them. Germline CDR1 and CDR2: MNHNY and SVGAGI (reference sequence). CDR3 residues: CASSPLGVDNSPLHF. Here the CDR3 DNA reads TGTGCCAGCAGTCCTCTGGGGGTCGATAATTCACCCCTCCACTTT.

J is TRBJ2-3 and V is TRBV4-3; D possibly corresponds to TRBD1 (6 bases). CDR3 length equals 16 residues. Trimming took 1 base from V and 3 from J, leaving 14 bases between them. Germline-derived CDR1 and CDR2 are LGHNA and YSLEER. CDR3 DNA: TGCGCCAGCAGCCAAGCACCCGGGACACCGACAGATACGCAGTATTTT. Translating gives CASSQAPGTPTDTQYF.

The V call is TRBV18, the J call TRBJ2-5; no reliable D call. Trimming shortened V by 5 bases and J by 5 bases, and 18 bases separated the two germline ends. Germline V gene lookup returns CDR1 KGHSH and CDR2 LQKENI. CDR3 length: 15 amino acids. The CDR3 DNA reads TGTGCCAGCTCAGCGGACCAAACGGTCGGGGAGACCCAGTACTTC. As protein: CASSADQTVGETQYF. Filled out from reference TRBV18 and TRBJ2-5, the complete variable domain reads NAGVMQNPRHLVRRRGQEARLRCSPMKGHSHVYWYRQLPEEGLKFMVYLQKENIIDESGMPKERFSAEFPKEGPSILRIQQVVRGDSAAYFCASSADQTVGETQYFGPGTRLLVL.

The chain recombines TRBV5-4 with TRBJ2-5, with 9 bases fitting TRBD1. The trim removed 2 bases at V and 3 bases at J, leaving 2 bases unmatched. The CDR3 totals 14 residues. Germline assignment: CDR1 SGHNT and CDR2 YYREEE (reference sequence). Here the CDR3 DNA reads TGTGCCAGCAGCTTCACAGGGGGCGAAGAGACCCAGTACTTC. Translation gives CASSFTGGEETQYF. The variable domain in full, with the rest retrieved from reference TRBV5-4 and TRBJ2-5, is ETGVTQSPTHLIKTRGQQVTLRCSSQSGHNTVSWYQQALGQGPQFIFQYYREEENGRGNFPPRFSGLQFPNYSSELNVNALELDDSALYLCASSFTGGEETQYFGPGTRLLVL.

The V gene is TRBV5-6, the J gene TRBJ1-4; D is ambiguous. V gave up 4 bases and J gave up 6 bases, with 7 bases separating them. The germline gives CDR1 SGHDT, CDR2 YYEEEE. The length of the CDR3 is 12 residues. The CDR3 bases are TGTGCCAGCAGCCGTGGGTATGAAAAACTGTTTTTT. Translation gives CASSRGYEKLFF.

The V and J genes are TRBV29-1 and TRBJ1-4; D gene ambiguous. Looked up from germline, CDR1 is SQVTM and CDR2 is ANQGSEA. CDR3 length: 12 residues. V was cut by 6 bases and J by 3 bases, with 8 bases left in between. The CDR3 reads CSVRGANEKLFF. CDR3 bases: TGCAGCGTGCGAGGAGCTAATGAAAAACTGTTTTTT. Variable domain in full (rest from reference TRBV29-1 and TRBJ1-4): SAVISQKPSRDICQRGTSLTIQCQVDSQVTMMFWYRQQPGQSLTLIATANQGSEATYESGFVIDKFPISRPNLTFSTLTVSNMSPEDSSIYLCSVRGANEKLFFGSGTQLSVL.

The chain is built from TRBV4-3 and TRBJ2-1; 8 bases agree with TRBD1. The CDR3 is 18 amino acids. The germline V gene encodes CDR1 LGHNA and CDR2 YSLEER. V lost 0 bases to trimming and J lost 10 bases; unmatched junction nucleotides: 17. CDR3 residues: CASSQDHIRTGFLDEQFF. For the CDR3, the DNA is TGCGCCAGCAGCCAAGATCATATACGGACAGGGTTCCTGGACGAGCAGTTCTTC.

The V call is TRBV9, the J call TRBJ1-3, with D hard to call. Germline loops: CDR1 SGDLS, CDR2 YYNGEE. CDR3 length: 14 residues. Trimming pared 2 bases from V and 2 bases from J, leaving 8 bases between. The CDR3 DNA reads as TGTGCCAGCAGCGTGCGGGGAACTGGAAACACCATATATTTT. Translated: CASSVRGTGNTIYF.

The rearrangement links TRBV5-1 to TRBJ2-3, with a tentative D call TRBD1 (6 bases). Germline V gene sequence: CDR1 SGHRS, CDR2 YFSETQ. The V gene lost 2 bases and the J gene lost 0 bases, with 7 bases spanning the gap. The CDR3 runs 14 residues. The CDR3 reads CASSLGGSTDTQYF. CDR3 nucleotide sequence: TGCGCCAGCAGCTTAGGGGGAAGCACAGATACGCAGTATTTT.

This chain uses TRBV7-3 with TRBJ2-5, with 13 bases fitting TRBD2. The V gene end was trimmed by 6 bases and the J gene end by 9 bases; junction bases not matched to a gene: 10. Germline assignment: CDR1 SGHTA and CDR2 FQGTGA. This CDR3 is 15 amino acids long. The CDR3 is CASSRTSGGLEAQYF. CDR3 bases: TGTGCCAGCAGTCGGACTAGCGGGGGCCTCGAGGCCCAGTACTTC.

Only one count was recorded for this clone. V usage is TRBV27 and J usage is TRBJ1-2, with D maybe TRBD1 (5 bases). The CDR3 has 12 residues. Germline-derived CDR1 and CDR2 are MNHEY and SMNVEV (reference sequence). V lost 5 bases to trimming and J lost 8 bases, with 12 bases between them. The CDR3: CASSPGGYGYTF. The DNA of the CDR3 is TGTGCCAGCAGTCCGGGGGGGTACGGCTACACCTTC.

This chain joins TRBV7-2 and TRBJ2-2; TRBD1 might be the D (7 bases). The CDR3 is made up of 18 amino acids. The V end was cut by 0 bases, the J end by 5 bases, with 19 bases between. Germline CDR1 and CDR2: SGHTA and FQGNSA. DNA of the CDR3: TGTGCCAGCAGCTTAGCGCCGGCAGGGGGGCCATGGACCGGGGAGCTGTTTTTT. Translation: CASSLAPAGGPWTGELFF.

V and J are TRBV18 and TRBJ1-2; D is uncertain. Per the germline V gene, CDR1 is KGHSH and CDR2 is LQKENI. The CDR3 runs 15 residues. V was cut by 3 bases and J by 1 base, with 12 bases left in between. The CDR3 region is CASSPLEANNYGYTF. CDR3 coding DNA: TGTGCCAGCTCACCGTTAGAGGCCAATAACTATGGCTACACCTTC.

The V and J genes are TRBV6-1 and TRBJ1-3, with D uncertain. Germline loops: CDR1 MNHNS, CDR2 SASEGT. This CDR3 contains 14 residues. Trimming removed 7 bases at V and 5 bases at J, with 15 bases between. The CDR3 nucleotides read TGTGCCAGCATCTTAAGGGCAGCGAGAAACACCATATATTTT. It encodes CASILRAARNTIYF.

CDR3 nucleotide sequence: TGTGCCAGCAGCTTAGCACATCGGACCGAGCAGTACTTC. Encoded protein: CASSLAHRTEQYF. The chain links TRBV7-8 to TRBJ2-7; D gene ambiguous. Germline V gene data show CDR1 as SGHVS and CDR2 as FQNEAQ. Trimming pared 0 bases from V and 6 bases from J, leaving 9 bases between. The CDR3 length is 13 residues.

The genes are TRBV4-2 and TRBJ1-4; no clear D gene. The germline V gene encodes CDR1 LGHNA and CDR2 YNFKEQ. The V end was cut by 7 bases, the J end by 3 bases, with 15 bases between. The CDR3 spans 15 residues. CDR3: CASTPLGSSNEKLFF. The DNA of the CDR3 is TGTGCCAGCACCCCACTGGGAAGCTCTAATGAAAAACTGTTTTTT.